The 13 T cell receptor beta chains presented below share a single source sample, sequenced in a study of blood T cell repertoires in COVID-19 (dated by TCRdb to the early 2020s). The library relied on the immunoSEQ multiplex PCR assay. In TCRdb, the immuneACCESS table is reduced to in-frame sequences with V and J assigned. These tables do not hold every clone; where another copy was compared, an unresolved V gene accounts for under half, and the others remain unexplained. For this sample the table gives tens of thousands of clones, of which about 88% were detected only once. The ten largest clones capture about 9.4% of the sample. Sequencing used PBMCs or T cells enriched from blood (not recorded which). These receptors all stem from a woman aged 40 to 49 who had recovered from COVID-19.

The rearrangement joins TRBV3-1 (or the pseudogene TRBV3-2) to TRBJ2-5; D not certain. With 1 base removed from V and 4 bases from J, the gap between germline ends came to 13 bases. The CDR3 covers 15 residues. Germline V gives CDR1 LGHDT, CDR2 YNNKEL (reference sequence). The CDR3: CASSQGPGTVETQYF. The CDR3 bases are TGTGCCAGCAGCCAAGGCCCAGGAACCGTAGAGACCCAGTACTTC.

The chain couples TRBV5-4 to TRBJ1-1; tentative D call: TRBD1 (5 bases). The CDR3 totals 15 residues. Per germline, CDR1 SGHNT and CDR2 YYREEE (reference sequence). The V end lost 0 bases, the J end lost 4 bases, and 13 bases lay between the germline ends. CDR3 protein: CASSLEGARSTEAFF. In DNA form, the CDR3 reads TGTGCCAGCAGCTTGGAAGGGGCTAGGAGCACTGAAGCTTTCTTT.

The chain is built from TRBV19 and TRBJ1-4; D call uncertain. V shed 5 bases and J shed 4 bases, with 14 bases lying between them. The CDR3 covers 15 residues. The V gene's germline CDR1 is LNHDA and CDR2 SQIVND (reference sequence). For the CDR3, the DNA is TGTGCCAGTAGTCCCCCCGGAGGTATTAATGAAAAACTGTTTTTT. It codes for CASSPPGGINEKLFF. Variable domain in full (rest from reference TRBV19 and TRBJ1-4): DGGITQSPKYLFRKEGQNVTLSCEQNLNHDAMYWYRQDPGQGLRLIYYSQIVNDFQKGDIAEGYSVSREKKESFPLTVTSAQKNPTAFYLCASSPPGGINEKLFFGSGTQLSVL.

This chain joins TRBV7-6 and TRBJ2-7; TRBD1 matches at 9 bases. Trimming cost V 4 bases and J 4 bases; bases outside gene matches: 5. Germline values: CDR1 SGHVS, CDR2 FNYEAQ. This CDR3 has 14 amino acids. The DNA for the CDR3 is TGTGCCAGCAGCTCCGACAGGGGGGGATACGAGCAGTACTTC. Translation gives CASSSDRGGYEQYF.

Written as DNA, the CDR3 is TGTGCCAGCAGCTTACAGGGGGCAGGGGAGACCCAGTACTTC. It is translated as CASSLQGAGETQYF. The chain joins TRBV5-4 to TRBJ2-5, with 9 bases that match TRBD1. The V segment lost 2 bases and the J segment 5 bases; nucleotides outside the gene matches: 4. This CDR3 has 14 amino acids. Per the germline V gene, CDR1 is SGHNT and CDR2 is YYREEE (reference sequence). The variable domain in full, completed from reference TRBV5-4 and TRBJ2-5, reads ETGVTQSPTHLIKTRGQQVTLRCSSQSGHNTVSWYQQALGQGPQFIFQYYREEENGRGNFPPRFSGLQFPNYSSELNVNALELDDSALYLCASSLQGAGETQYFGPGTRLLVL.

This chain uses TRBV5-4 with TRBJ1-3, with D unclear. Germline V gene lookup returns CDR1 SGHNT and CDR2 YYREEE (reference sequence). Trimming took 0 bases from V and 0 from J, leaving 7 bases between them. The CDR3 extends over 15 amino acids. The CDR3: CASSLDSYSGNTIYF. In DNA form, the CDR3 reads TGTGCCAGCAGCTTGGACAGCTACTCTGGAAACACCATATATTTT.

The chain recombines TRBV5-1 with TRBJ2-1; D ambiguous. Trimming stripped 1 base from V and 4 bases from J, with 12 bases between. Germline V gene sequence: CDR1 SGHRS, CDR2 YFSETQ. This CDR3 contains 15 residues. The CDR3 sequence: CASSLSGYGYNEQFF. The CDR3 nucleotides read TGCGCCAGCAGCTTGTCCGGGTACGGGTACAATGAGCAGTTCTTC.

The rearrangement links TRBV3-1 (or the pseudogene TRBV3-2) to TRBJ2-1, with a tentative D call TRBD1 (5 bases). CDR1 LGHDT and CDR2 YNNKEL come from the germline V gene (reference sequence). V lost 3 bases, J lost 4 bases, and 13 bases lay in between. The CDR3 covers 15 residues. CDR3 nucleotides: TGTGCCAGCAGCCAGGAAGGGGCTAGATACAATGAGCAGTTCTTC. This sequence encodes CASSQEGARYNEQFF.

V gene TRBV9 combines with J gene TRBJ1-1; D gene ambiguous. The length of the CDR3 is 15 residues. V dropped 4 bases and J dropped 1 base, with 14 bases sitting between them. Germline V gene data show CDR1 as SGDLS and CDR2 as YYNGEE. This chain's CDR3 is CASSLTTDGNTEAFF. DNA of the CDR3: TGTGCCAGCAGCCTAACGACTGACGGGAACACTGAAGCTTTCTTT.

The chain has TRBV20-1 and TRBJ1-4; no firm D call. Germline lookup yields CDR1 DFQATT and CDR2 SNEGSKA (reference sequence). The ends were cut back, 3 bases at V and 4 bases at J, with 12 bases in the middle. The CDR3 loop spans 14 amino acids. CDR3 loop: CSASTPDYNEKLFF. Written as DNA, the CDR3 is TGCAGTGCTAGTACCCCAGACTATAATGAAAAACTGTTTTTT.

V and J are TRBV11-3 and TRBJ1-2; the D is unclear. The CDR3 totals 11 residues. V lost 4 bases and J 5 bases, leaving 5 bases between the germline ends. Germline V gene data show CDR1 as SGHNT and CDR2 as YENEEA. The CDR3 loop is CASSSGYGYTF. The CDR3, as DNA: TGTGCCAGCAGCTCCGGGTATGGCTACACCTTC.

The genes are TRBV12-5 and TRBJ2-4; no definite D call. The V end lost 1 base, the J end lost 0 bases, and 7 bases lay between the germline ends. CDR3 length equals 15 residues. Germline V gene sequence: CDR1 LGHNT, CDR2 FRNRAP. The CDR3 is CASGLDGLAKNIQYF. Written as DNA, the CDR3 is TGTGCTAGTGGTTTGGACGGTCTAGCCAAAAACATTCAGTACTTC.

The rearrangement uses TRBV5-1 and TRBJ1-4; D ambiguous. The CDR3 loop spans 14 amino acids. CDR1 is SGHRS, CDR2 YFSETQ, per germline. The ends were cut back, 1 base at V and 8 bases at J, with 12 bases in the middle. This chain's CDR3 is CASSLPQTGEKLFF. The DNA of the CDR3 is TGCGCCAGCAGCTTGCCACAAACCGGGGAAAAACTGTTTTTT.